A selection of T cell receptor beta chains follows, all from one sample in a study of blood T cells in healthy people across ages. Using its own MiXCR run on the 5' RACE reads, TCRdb lists one record per CDR3 protein. The sample shows about 1.1 million distinct CDR3 sequences, around two fifths of them seen only once. Source material: blood. The source is a man younger than 35 in good health. CDR3s include the opening cysteine and the closing phenylalanine or tryptophan. D genes are given only for firm matches. Expanded clones are given a class, and other clones once, few, many or no size at all.

J,V,D,size,DNA,CDR3
TRBJ2-4,TRBV27,.,.,TGTGCCAGCAGTTTGGCAGGGACACTAGCCAAAAACATTCAGTACTTC,CASSLAGTLAKNIQYF
TRBJ1-2,TRBV12-3/TRBV12-4,TRBD1,few,TGTGCCAGCAGTTCGCTGGGACAGGGGAATGGCTACACCTTC,CASSSLGQGNGYTF
TRBJ1-2,TRBV14,.,few,TGTGCCAGCAGCCTAAACCAGGGGTTCTCTGGCTACACCTTC,CASSLNQGFSGYTF
TRBJ2-1,TRBV5-1,.,.,TGCGCCAGCAGCCCCATTAGGAATGAGCAGTTCTTC,CASSPIRNEQFF
TRBJ1-5,TRBV21-1,.,few,TGTGCCAGCAGCAAAACACGGACGGGGGGAAATCAGCCCCAGCATTTT,CASSKTRTGGNQPQHF
TRBJ2-7,TRBV7-9,.,few,TGTGCCAGCAGCTCGCCTCGGGTCCCCTACGAGCAGTACTTC,CASSSPRVPYEQYF
TRBJ2-5,TRBV4-2,.,.,TGTGCCAGCAGCCAAGATTTTAGGTACGGGACCCAGTACTTC,CASSQDFRYGTQYF
TRBJ2-7,TRBV18,TRBD1,.,TGTGCCAGCTCACCATTTGCGGACAGGGGACCCCTCGAGCAGTACTTC,CASSPFADRGPLEQYF
TRBJ1-5,TRBV20-1,TRBD1,.,TGCAGTGCTAGCGTAGCAGGGGGTAATCAGCCCCAGCATTTT,CSASVAGGNQPQHF
TRBJ2-1,TRBV29-1,.,few,TGCAGCTGTTGGTCGGACAGTGCCGTTGGGTTCTTC,CSCWSDSAVGFF
TRBJ1-5,TRBV15,.,.,TGTGCCACCAGCAGAGAACCCGACTACTATAGCAATCAGCCCCAGCATTTT,CATSREPDYYSNQPQHF
TRBJ2-7,TRBV7-9,TRBD2,few,TGTGTCAGCAGCTATCCGGGACTAGGGTACTACGAGCAGTACTTC,CVSSYPGLGYYEQYF
TRBJ2-1,TRBV5-1,TRBD1,.,TGCGCCAGCAGTCACGGGACAGCCTCTGATGGTGAGCAGTTCTTC,CASSHGTASDGEQFF
TRBJ1-2,TRBV27,TRBD1,.,TGTGCCAGCGGGTCGTCAGGGGGGCACGGCTACACCTTC,CASGSSGGHGYTF